A selection of T cell receptor beta chains follows, all from one sample in a study of T cell responses to AZD1222 COVID-19 vaccine. The data were produced by immunoSEQ multiplex PCR, yet TCRdb's version contains in-frame clones alone and is incomplete. The sample yields about 39,000 clones, 88% seen once. The material was peripheral blood, obtained 28 days after the second dose of the MenACWY control vaccine. Receptors were obtained from an adult who received the MenACWY meningococcal vaccine as a control. The CDR3 runs from the conserved cysteine through the conserved F or W. The D gene is left open where the match is weak. Clone size, where shown, is once, few, many, or a class for clones that have expanded.

v_gene: TRBV2
d_gene: .
abundance: few
len: 12
j_gene: TRBJ2-1
CDR3aa: CASRPIYNEQFF
CDR3nt: TGTGCCTCCAGGCCTATCTACAATGAGCAGTTCTTC

v_gene: TRBV12-3/TRBV12-4
d_gene: .
abundance: .
len: 11
j_gene: TRBJ2-1
CDR3aa: CASSPLGEQFF
CDR3nt: TGTGCCAGCAGTCCTCTGGGTGAGCAGTTCTTC

v_gene: TRBV9
d_gene: TRBD1
abundance: few
len: 15
j_gene: TRBJ2-1
CDR3aa: CASSVGGDRAHEQFF
CDR3nt: TGTGCCAGCAGCGTAGGAGGTGACAGGGCCCATGAGCAGTTCTTC

v_gene: TRBV24-1
d_gene: .
abundance: .
len: 13
j_gene: TRBJ2-7
CDR3aa: CATSDFSGREQYF
CDR3nt: TGTGCCACCAGTGATTTTTCAGGGCGAGAGCAGTACTTC

v_gene: TRBV20-1
d_gene: .
abundance: .
len: 11
j_gene: TRBJ1-4
CDR3aa: CSARQREKLFF
CDR3nt: TGCAGTGCTAGACAACGGGAAAAACTGTTTTTT

v_gene: TRBV30
d_gene: TRBD2
abundance: .
len: 14
j_gene: TRBJ2-1
CDR3aa: CAWSVLAGGNEQFF
CDR3nt: TGTGCCTGGAGTGTGCTAGCGGGCGGCAATGAGCAGTTCTTC

v_gene: TRBV5-6
d_gene: TRBD2
abundance: .
len: 15
j_gene: TRBJ2-7
CDR3aa: CASSLSGTSSYEQYF
CDR3nt: TGTGCCAGCAGCCTTAGCGGGACGAGCTCCTACGAGCAGTACTTC

v_gene: TRBV5-1
d_gene: TRBD2
abundance: .
len: 15
j_gene: TRBJ2-7
CDR3aa: CASRRGLAGVYEQYF
CDR3nt: TGCGCCAGCCGACGAGGACTAGCGGGAGTCTACGAGCAGTACTTC

v_gene: TRBV12-3/TRBV12-4
d_gene: .
abundance: .
len: 12
j_gene: TRBJ2-7
CDR3aa: CASSLLSHEQYF
CDR3nt: TGTGCCAGCAGTTTACTTTCCCACGAGCAGTACTTC

v_gene: TRBV18
d_gene: .
abundance: .
len: 12
j_gene: TRBJ1-1
CDR3aa: CASSLLSGEAFF
CDR3nt: TGTGCCAGCTCACTACTCTCGGGGGAAGCTTTCTTT

v_gene: TRBV12-3/TRBV12-4
d_gene: TRBD2
abundance: .
len: 11
j_gene: TRBJ2-1
CDR3aa: CASRLAGEQFF
CDR3nt: TGTGCCAGCAGGTTAGCGGGAGAGCAGTTCTTC

v_gene: TRBV9
d_gene: .
abundance: .
len: 13
j_gene: TRBJ1-1
CDR3aa: CASGRVLGDEAFF
CDR3nt: TGTGCCAGCGGTCGTGTTTTGGGGGATGAAGCTTTCTTT

v_gene: TRBV27
d_gene: .
abundance: .
len: 13
j_gene: TRBJ2-1
CDR3aa: CASNTGTRNEQFF
CDR3nt: TGTGCCAGCAACACGGGGACCCGCAATGAGCAGTTCTTC

v_gene: TRBV6-2/TRBV6-3
d_gene: .
abundance: .
len: 18
j_gene: TRBJ2-1
CDR3aa: CASSYFTSTIGPAREQFF
CDR3nt: TGTGCCAGCAGTTACTTTACGTCCACTATAGGGCCCGCACGTGAGCAGTTCTTC

v_gene: TRBV7-6
d_gene: TRBD1
abundance: .
len: 19
j_gene: TRBJ2-1
CDR3aa: CASSHLLGTGGKRGPEQFF
CDR3nt: TGTGCCAGCAGCCACCTTTTGGGGACAGGGGGCAAGCGGGGTCCTGAGCAGTTCTTC

v_gene: TRBV18
d_gene: TRBD2
abundance: once
len: 18
j_gene: TRBJ2-2
CDR3aa: CASSPRGLAGVNTGELFF
CDR3nt: TGTGCCAGCTCACCAAGAGGACTAGCGGGCGTGAACACCGGGGAGCTGTTTTTT

v_gene: TRBV6-5
d_gene: .
abundance: .
len: 15
j_gene: TRBJ1-6
CDR3aa: CATSREGDHNSPLHF
CDR3nt: TGTGCCACAAGCCGGGAAGGGGATCATAATTCACCCCTCCACTTT

v_gene: TRBV2
d_gene: .
abundance: .
len: 15
j_gene: TRBJ2-7
CDR3aa: CASSDPQGGIYEQYF
CDR3nt: TGTGCCAGCAGTGACCCCCAGGGGGGGATTTACGAGCAGTACTTC

v_gene: TRBV19
d_gene: .
abundance: .
len: 12
j_gene: TRBJ2-1
CDR3aa: CASSMSPNEQFF
CDR3nt: TGTGCCAGTAGTATGTCCCCTAATGAGCAGTTCTTC

v_gene: TRBV19
d_gene: .
abundance: .
len: 17
j_gene: TRBJ1-5
CDR3aa: CASSGGARRYSNQPQHF
CDR3nt: TGTGCCAGTAGCGGGGGGGCGCGTCGCTATAGCAATCAGCCCCAGCATTTT